This T cell receptor (beta chain) derives from a study of response to subunit inactivated influenza vaccine. To note about this clonotype: Its matching antigen is unknown.

TCRdb ran MiXCR on the RT-PCR reads and lists one entry per CDR3 protein. The table shows 500,000 to 550,000 distinct CDR3 sequences, with around 8% occurring only once. Study-wide results and limits: After each seasonal influenza vaccination, few new T cells are recruited, the authors suggested.

V was pared by 6 bases and J by 3 bases, with 15 bases between. Germline V CDR1 and CDR2: MNHNS, SASEGT. CDR3 size: 14 residues. The rearrangement uses TRBV6-1 and TRBJ2-7; perhaps TRBD1 as D (6 bases). The sample here was PBMCs from blood, taken 23 to 25 months after vaccination. The source of this sequence is a man aged 45 to 75 who received an inactivated influenza vaccine. The DNA for the CDR3 is TGTGCCAGCAGCCCGGGACATGGGAACTACGAGCAGTACTTC. Translating it yields CASSPGHGNYEQYF.